This TCR beta chain was retrieved from a study of blood T cell repertoires in COVID-19 (dated by TCRdb to about 2020). Concerning the study at large: Samples covering the acute and convalescent phases of COVID-19 were provided by collaborators in the United States, Italy and Spain. The material from the prospective study consisted of cDNA or gDNA derived from T cells, B-cell-depleted T cells, or PBMCs. Subjects who had been exposed to COVID-19, were actively infected with it, or had recovered from it provided the deeply sampled blood TCRbeta repertoires that made up the dataset. The repertoires were released in a freely available public database intended as a resource for research on the immune response to SARS-CoV-2. Samples were obtained from the ongoing ImmuneRACE study (first 160 participants) and from some 1,200 subjects provided by 6 global collaborators. The sample metadata nearly always contained a de-identified subject ID, COVID-19 status, age in years and sex. Where available, HLA class I and class II types were taken from metadata supplied by the sample provider and were not determined by assay-based typing. What the study reported, not specific to this receptor: The amount of clinical and demographic metadata varied by source and participant and was provided uncurated.

TCRbeta CDR3 regions were amplified from genomic DNA by means of the immunoSEQ Assay, a bias-controlled multiplex PCR. As for the original processing: Within the assay, amplification of reference gene primers was used to estimate how many nucleated cells each sample contained. To quantify the absolute abundance of each unique TCRbeta CDR3 rearrangement, sequence reads were collapsed and filtered. For each sample, productive Simpson clonality was calculated as the square root of Simpson's diversity index over productive rearrangements. TCRdb carries this immuneACCESS record with in-frame sequences only. Its versions omit some clonotypes, under half of them owing to an unresolved V gene in the studies checked, with the rest unexplained. V and J calls and clone size are given by that table; D and trimming were obtained from the DNA. Present in this sample are roughly 250,000 clones, approximately 90% of which were seen just once. 2% to 2.5% of the sample is held by the ten biggest clonotypes.

As regards this clone: The antigen it recognizes is unknown. One base away there is no much larger clone; base qualities are not given.

The CDR3 spans 16 residues, from the cysteine through the phenylalanine. Of the read, only the CDR3 DNA is kept; its 48 bases are in frame from base 1. CDR1 and CDR2 (SGHTA, FQGTGA) derive from the germline V gene. V gives up 4 bases and J gives up 7 bases, and the segment between their germline ends measures 19 bases. Another Seattle source contributed samples from volunteer blood donors who had recovered from COVID-19. Each collaborating institution followed its own protocols to collect whole blood in K2EDTA tubes. Collaborator samples were shipped for TCRbeta analysis as frozen whole blood, isolated PBMCs, or DNA extracted from either sample type.

The clonotype was recovered from a middle-aged woman who had recovered from COVID-19. The material sequenced was peripheral blood. In this chain, TRBV7-3 is recombined with TRBJ2-2; TRBD1 could be the D gene, as 6 bases match. The CDR3 corresponds to CASSSLRTATIGELFF. The DNA reads as follows: TGTGCCAGCAGCTCCTTAAGGACAGCGACGATCGGGGAGCTGTTTTTT.